Sequencing of this T cell receptor (beta chain) was carried out in a study of T cell changes during pregnancy in multiple sclerosis. Measured with immunoSEQ multiplex PCR; TCRdb has only the in-frame clones, and not every one. The data hold tens of thousands of clones, with about 91% observed a single time. The germline CDR1 and CDR2 sequences are SGDLS and YYNGEE. This CDR3 spans 16 amino acids. Trimming took 2 bases from V and 6 from J, leaving 17 bases between them. The source of this sequence is a female donor with multiple sclerosis, enrolled in a pregnancy study. The rearrangement links TRBV9 to TRBJ2-2, with D perhaps TRBD2 (5 bases). The sample consisted of CD8+ T cells from peripheral blood mononuclear cells, taken after pregnancy. CDR3 sequence reads: CASSVDGEPDAGELFF. CDR3 DNA sequence: TGTGCCAGCAGCGTTGACGGGGAACCGGACGCCGGGGAGCTGTTTTTT.